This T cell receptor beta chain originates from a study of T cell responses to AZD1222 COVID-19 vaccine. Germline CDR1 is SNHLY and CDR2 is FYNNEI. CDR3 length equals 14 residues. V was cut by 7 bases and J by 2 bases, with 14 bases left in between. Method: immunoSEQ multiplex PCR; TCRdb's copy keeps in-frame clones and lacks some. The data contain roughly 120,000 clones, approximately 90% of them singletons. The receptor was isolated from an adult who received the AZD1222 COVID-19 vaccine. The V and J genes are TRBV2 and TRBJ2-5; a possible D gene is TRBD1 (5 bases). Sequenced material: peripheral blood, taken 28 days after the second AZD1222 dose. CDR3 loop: CASISSTAQETQYF. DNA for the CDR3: TGTGCCAGCATTAGCTCGACAGCACAAGAGACCCAGTACTTC.